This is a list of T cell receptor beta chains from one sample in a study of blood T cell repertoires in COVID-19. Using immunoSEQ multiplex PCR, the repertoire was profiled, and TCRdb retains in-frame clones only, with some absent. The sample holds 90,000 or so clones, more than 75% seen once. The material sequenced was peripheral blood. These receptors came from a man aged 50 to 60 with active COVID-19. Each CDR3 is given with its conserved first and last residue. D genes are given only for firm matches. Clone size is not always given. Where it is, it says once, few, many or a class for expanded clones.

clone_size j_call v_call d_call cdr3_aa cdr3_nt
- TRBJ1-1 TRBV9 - CASSVVGRGNTEAFF TGTGCCAGCAGCGTAGTCGGCAGGGGGAACACTGAAGCTTTCTTT
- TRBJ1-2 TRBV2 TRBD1 CASNGQGAGGYTF TGTGCCAGCAACGGACAGGGGGCGGGAGGCTACACCTTC
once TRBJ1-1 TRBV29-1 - CSVTLGGSTEAFF TGCAGCGTGACCCTCGGGGGGAGCACTGAAGCTTTCTTT
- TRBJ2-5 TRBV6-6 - CASSAGSRETQYF TGTGCCAGCAGCGCAGGGTCTCGGGAGACCCAGTACTTC
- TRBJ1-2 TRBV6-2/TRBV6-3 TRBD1 CASSYTGQGPNYGYTF TGTGCCAGCAGTTACACGGGACAGGGACCTAACTATGGCTACACCTTC
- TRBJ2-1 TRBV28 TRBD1 CASGTTGRYNEQFF TGTGCTTCCGGGACGACAGGGAGATACAATGAGCAGTTCTTC
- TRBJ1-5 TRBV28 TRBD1 CASSPGQGGQPQHF TGTGCCAGCAGCCCGGGACAGGGGGGACAGCCCCAGCATTTT
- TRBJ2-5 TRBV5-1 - CASSLDRGAETQYF TGCGCCAGCAGCTTGGATCGGGGGGCCGAGACCCAGTACTTC
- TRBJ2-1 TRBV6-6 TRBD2 CASSSLAGLVYNEQFF TGTGCCAGCAGTTCATTAGCGGGGTTGGTCTACAATGAGCAGTTCTTC
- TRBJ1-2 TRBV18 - CASSPPPGDSYTF TGTGCCAGCTCACCCCCCCCCGGTGATAGCTACACCTTC
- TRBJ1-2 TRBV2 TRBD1 CASSPGGLYGYTF TGTGCCAGCAGCCCAGGGGGCCTCTATGGCTACACCTTC
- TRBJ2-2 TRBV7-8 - CASSLAGVNTGELFF TGTGCCAGCAGCTTAGCAGGGGTCAACACCGGGGAGCTGTTTTTT
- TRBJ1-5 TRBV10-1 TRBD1 CASSEPPPTGDTPQPQHF TGCGCCAGCAGTGAGCCTCCCCCGACAGGGGATACCCCTCAGCCCCAGCATTTT
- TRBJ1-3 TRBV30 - CAWSLGPGNTIYF TGTGCCTGGAGTCTGGGGCCTGGAAACACCATATATTTT
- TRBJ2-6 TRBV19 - CASSIQGHGANVLTF TGTGCCAGTAGTATACAGGGGCATGGGGCCAACGTCCTGACTTTC
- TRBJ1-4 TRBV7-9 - CASSLGSGVNEKLFF TGTGCCAGCAGCTTAGGTTCAGGGGTCAATGAAAAACTGTTTTTT
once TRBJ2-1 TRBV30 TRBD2 CAWSLLAGAYNEQFF TGTGCCTGGAGCCTCTTAGCGGGGGCCTACAATGAGCAGTTCTTC
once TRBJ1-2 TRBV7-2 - CASSSSEGRNYGYTF -
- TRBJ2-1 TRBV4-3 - CASSQRGASYNEQFF TGCGCCAGCAGCCAACGCGGGGCCTCCTACAATGAGCAGTTCTTC
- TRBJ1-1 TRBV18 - CASSPLDQADAFF TGTGCCAGCTCACCCTTAGATCAGGCTGACGCTTTCTTT
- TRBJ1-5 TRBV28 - CASTIRYQPQHF TGTGCCAGCACCATCAGATATCAGCCCCAGCATTTT
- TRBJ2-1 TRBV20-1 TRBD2 CSASRLAGDKDEQFF TGCAGTGCTAGTCGGCTAGCGGGAGATAAGGATGAGCAGTTCTTC
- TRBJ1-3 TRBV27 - CASSLGGAAGNTIYF TGTGCCAGCAGTTTAGGGGGGGCCGCAGGAAACACCATATATTTT
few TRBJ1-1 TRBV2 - CASSSTQNTEAFF TGTGCCAGCAGTTCGACACAGAACACTGAAGCTTTCTTT
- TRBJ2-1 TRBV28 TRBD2 CASSSSGVSYNEQFF TGTGCCAGCAGTTCTAGCGGGGTCTCCTACAATGAGCAGTTCTTC